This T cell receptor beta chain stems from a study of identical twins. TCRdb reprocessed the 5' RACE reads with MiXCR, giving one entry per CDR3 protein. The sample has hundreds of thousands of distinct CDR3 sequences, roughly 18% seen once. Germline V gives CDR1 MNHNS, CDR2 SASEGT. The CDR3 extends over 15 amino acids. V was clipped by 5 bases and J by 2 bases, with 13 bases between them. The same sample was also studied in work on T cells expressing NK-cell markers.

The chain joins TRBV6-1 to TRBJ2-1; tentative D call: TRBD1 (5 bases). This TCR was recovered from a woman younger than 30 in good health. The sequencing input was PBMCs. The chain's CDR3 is CASSRQRPPYNEQFF. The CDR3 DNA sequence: TGTGCCAGCAGTCGACAGAGGCCCCCCTACAATGAGCAGTTCTTC.